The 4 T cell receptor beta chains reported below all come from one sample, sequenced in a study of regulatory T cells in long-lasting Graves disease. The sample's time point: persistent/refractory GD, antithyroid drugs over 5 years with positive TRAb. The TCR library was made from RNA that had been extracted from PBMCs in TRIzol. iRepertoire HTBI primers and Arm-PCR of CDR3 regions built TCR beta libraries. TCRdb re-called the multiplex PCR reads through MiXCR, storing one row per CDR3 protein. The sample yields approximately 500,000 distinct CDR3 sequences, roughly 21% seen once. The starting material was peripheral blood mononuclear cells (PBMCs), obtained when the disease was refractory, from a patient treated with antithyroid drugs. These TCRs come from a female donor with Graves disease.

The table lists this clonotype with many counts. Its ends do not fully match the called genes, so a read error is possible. CDR3 amino acids: CASSIAGVNDEQYF. In nucleotides, the CDR3 is TGTGCCAGCAGTATAGCGGGAGTTAACGACGAGCAGTACTTC. The rearrangement links TRBV12-3 or TRBV12-4 to TRBJ2-7; 9 nucleotides match TRBD2. The CDR3 has 14 amino acids.

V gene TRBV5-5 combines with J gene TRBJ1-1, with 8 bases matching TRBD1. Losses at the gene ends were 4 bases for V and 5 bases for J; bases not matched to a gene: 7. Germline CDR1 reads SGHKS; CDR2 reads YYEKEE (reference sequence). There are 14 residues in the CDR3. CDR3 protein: CASSDDRGWTEAFF. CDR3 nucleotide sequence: TGTGCCAGCAGCGACGACAGGGGATGGACTGAAGCTTTCTTT.

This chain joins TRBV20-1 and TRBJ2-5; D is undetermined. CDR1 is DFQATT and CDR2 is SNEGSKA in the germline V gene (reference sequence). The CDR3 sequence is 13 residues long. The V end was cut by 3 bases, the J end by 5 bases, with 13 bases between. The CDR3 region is CSASRLERETQYF. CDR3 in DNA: TGCAGTGCTAGTCGGTTGGAGAGGGAGACCCAGTACTTC.

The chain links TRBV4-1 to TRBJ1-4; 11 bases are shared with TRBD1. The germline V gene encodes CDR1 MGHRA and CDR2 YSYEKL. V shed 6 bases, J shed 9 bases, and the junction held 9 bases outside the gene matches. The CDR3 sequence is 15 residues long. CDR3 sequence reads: CASSYTGTGGKKLFF. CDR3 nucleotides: TGCGCCAGCAGTTATACCGGGACAGGGGGAAAAAAACTGTTTTTT.